This T cell receptor beta chain derives from a study of radiotherapy plus CTLA-4 blockade in lung cancer (dated by TCRdb to 2016 to 2019). Concerning the study at large: Objective responses occurred in roughly 19% of enrolled patients, and 25% to 40% achieved disease control. The research as a whole found: After treatment with radiotherapy and ipilimumab, TCR clones that originated in tumors expanded in peripheral blood. The strongest predictors of response, as reported, were early dynamic changes in blood T cell clones along with a rise in serum interferon-beta after radiation.

The study tested focal radiation therapy combined with CTLA-4 blockade (ipilimumab) in patients with chemo-refractory metastatic non-small-cell lung cancer. The germline V gene provides CDR1 SQVTM and CDR2 ANQGSEA. Relative to germline, V is missing 6 bases and J is missing 4 bases, with 11 bases of the junction outside any gene match. From its cysteine to its phenylalanine, the CDR3 spans 14 amino acids. Kept here is only the CDR3 DNA, which spans 42 bases and is read in frame from base 1. Comments on this clone: This clone's antigen is unknown. No much larger clonotype is one base removed from it; base qualities were not supplied.

Libraries were prepared through the immunoSEQ multiplex PCR assay. The immuneACCESS repertoire file appears here via TCRdb, limited to in-frame rearrangements. These files lack a portion of the clones; in checked studies, under half of the deficit traces to unresolved V genes, and the cause of the others is not known. The sample profile shows around 100,000 clones; around 79% of them were found once. The ten largest clones capture 2.8% of the sample. Recombination linked TRBV29-1 to TRBJ2-7; a stretch of 8 junction bases matches TRBD1. The input for sequencing was peripheral blood, taken from a patient treated with radiotherapy plus ipilimumab. This receptor was identified in a human donor with non-small cell lung cancer who had a partial response to radiotherapy plus ipilimumab. Some clones in this sample may be carry-over from other donors' samples. The CDR3 corresponds to CSVTRGQGAYEQYF. The DNA is TGCAGCGTCACCAGGGGGCAGGGGGCGTACGAGCAGTACTTC.